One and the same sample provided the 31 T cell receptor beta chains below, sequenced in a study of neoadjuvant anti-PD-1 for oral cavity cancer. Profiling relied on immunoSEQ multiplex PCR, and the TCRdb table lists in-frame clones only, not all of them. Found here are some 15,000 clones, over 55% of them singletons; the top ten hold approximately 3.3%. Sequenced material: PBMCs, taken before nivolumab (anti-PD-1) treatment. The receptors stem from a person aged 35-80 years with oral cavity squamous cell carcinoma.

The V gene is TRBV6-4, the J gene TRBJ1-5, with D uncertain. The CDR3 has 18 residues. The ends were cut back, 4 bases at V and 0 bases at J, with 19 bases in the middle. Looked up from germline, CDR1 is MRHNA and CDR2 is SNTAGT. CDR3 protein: CASSGPQFYFFSNQPQHF. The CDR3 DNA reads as TGTGCCAGCAGTGGCCCGCAATTTTATTTTTTTAGCAATCAGCCCCAGCATTTT.

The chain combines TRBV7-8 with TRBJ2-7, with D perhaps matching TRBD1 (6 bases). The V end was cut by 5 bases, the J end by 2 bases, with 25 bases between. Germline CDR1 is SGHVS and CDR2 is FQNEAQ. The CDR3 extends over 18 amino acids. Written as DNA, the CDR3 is TGTGCCAGCAGCCCGTACCGTATTTTCCCGGGACACACCTACGAGCAGTACTTC. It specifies CASSPYRIFPGHTYEQYF. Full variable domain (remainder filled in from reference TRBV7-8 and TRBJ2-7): GAGVSQSPRYKVAKRGQDVALRCDPISGHVSLFWYQQALGQGPEFLTYFQNEAQLDKSGLPSDRFFAERPEGSVSTLKIQRTQQEDSAVYLCASSPYRIFPGHTYEQYFGPGTRLTVT.

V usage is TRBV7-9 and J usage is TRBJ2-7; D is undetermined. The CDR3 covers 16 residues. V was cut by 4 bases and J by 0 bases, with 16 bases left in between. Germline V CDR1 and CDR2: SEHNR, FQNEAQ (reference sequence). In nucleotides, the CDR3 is TGTGCCAGCAGCTCAGTCAGATCTAAGGGCTCCTACGAGCAGTACTTC. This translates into CASSSVRSKGSYEQYF.

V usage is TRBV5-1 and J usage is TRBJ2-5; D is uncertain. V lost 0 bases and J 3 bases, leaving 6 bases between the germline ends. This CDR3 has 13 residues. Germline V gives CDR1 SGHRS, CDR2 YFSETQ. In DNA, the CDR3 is TGCGCCAGCAGCTTGGGCACTGAAGAGACCCAGTACTTC. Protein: CASSLGTEETQYF. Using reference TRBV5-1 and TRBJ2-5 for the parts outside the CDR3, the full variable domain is KAGVTQTPRYLIKTRGQQVTLSCSPISGHRSVSWYQQTPGQGLQFLFEYFSETQRNKGNFPGRFSGRQFSNSRSEMNVSTLELGDSALYLCASSLGTEETQYFGPGTRLLVL.

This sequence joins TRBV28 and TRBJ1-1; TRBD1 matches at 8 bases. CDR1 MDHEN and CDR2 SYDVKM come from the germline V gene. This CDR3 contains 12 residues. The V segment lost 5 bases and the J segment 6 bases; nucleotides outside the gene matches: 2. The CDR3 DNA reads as TGTGCCAGCAGTCAGGGACAGGCTGAAGCTTTCTTT. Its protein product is CASSQGQAEAFF.

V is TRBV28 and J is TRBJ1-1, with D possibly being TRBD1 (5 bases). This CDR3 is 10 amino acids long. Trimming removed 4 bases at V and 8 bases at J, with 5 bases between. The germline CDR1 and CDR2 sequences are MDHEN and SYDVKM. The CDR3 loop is CASSSGEAFF. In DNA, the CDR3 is TGTGCCAGCAGTTCAGGGGAAGCTTTCTTT.

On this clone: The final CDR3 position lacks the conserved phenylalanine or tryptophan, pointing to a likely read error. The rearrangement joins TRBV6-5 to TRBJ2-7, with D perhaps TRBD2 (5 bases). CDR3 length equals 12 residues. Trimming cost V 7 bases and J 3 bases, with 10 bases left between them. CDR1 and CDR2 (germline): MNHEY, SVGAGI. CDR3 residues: CASKGSFYEQYL. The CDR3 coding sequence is TGTGCCAGCAAAGGGAGTTTCTACGAGCAGTACCTC.

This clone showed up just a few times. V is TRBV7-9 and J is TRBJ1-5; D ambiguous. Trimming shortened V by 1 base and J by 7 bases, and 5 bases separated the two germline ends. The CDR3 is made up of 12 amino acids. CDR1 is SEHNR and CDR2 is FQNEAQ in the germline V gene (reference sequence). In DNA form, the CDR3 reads TGTGCCAGCAGCTTAGAGGAGCAGCCCCAGCATTTT. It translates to CASSLEEQPQHF.

The CDR3 nucleotides read TGTGCCAGCAGCTCCCCACGCACTGAAGCTTTCTTT. Protein: CASSSPRTEAFF. This chain joins TRBV4-2 and TRBJ1-1; no firm D call. The germline V gene has CDR1 LGHNA and CDR2 YNFKEQ. There are 12 residues in the CDR3. V lost 5 bases, J lost 4 bases, and 8 bases lay in between.

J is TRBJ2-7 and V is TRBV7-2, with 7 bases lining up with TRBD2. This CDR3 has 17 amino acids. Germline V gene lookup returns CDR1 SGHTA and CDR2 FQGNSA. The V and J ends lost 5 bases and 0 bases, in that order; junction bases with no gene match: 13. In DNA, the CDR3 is TGTGCCAGCAGCCAGGCGGACCCAGGGAGGGCCTCCTACGAGCAGTACTTC. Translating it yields CASSQADPGRASYEQYF.

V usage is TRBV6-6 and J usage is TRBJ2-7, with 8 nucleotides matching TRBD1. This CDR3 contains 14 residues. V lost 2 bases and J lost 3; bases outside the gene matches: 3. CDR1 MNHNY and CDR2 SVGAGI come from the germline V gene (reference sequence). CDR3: CASSYVGQGYEQYF. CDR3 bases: TGTGCCAGCAGTTACGTAGGACAGGGCTACGAGCAGTACTTC.

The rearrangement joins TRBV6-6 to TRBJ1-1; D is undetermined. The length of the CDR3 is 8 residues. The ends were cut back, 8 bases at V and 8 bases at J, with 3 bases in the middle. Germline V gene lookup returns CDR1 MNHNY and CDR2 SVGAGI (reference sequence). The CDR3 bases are TGTGCCAGCGGAGAAGCTTTCTTT. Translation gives CASGEAFF.

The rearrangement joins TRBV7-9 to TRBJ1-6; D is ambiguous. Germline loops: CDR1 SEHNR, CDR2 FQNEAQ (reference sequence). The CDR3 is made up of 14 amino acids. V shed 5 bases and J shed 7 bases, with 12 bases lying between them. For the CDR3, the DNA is TGTGCCAGCAGCCCGGACGCCTCCAATTCACCCCTCCACTTT. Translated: CASSPDASNSPLHF.

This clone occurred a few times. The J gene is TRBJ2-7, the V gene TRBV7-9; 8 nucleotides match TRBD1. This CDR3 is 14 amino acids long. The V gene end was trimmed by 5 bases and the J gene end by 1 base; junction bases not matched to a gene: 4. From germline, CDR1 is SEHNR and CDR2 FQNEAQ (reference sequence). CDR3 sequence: CASSDWTGSYEQYF. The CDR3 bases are TGTGCCAGCAGCGACTGGACAGGGTCCTACGAGCAGTACTTC.

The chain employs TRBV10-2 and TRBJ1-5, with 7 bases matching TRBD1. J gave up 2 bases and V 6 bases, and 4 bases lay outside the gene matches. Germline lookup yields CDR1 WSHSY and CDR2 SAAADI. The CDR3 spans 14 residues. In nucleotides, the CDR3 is TGCGCCAGCAGGTCCGGGACAGGCAATCAGCCCCAGCATTTT. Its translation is CASRSGTGNQPQHF.

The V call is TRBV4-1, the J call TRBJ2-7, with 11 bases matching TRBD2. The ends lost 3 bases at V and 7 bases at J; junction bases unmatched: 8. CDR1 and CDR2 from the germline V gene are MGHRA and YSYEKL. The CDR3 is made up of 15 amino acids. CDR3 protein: CASSHSLAGEREQYF. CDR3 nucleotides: TGCGCCAGCAGCCACTCACTAGCGGGGGAGCGGGAGCAGTACTTC.

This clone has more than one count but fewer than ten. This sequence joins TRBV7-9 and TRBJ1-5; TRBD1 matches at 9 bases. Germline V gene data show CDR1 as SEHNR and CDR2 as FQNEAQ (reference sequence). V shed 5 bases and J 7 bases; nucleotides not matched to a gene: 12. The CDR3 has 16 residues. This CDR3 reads CASSNSPDRGHQPQHF. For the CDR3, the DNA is TGTGCCAGCAGCAACTCCCCGGACAGGGGCCACCAGCCCCAGCATTTT.

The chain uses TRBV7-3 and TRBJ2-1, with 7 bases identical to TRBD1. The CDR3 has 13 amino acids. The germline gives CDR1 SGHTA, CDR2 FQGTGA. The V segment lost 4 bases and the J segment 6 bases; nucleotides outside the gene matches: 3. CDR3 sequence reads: CASSYGTANEQFF. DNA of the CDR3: TGTGCCAGCAGCTATGGGACAGCCAATGAGCAGTTCTTC.

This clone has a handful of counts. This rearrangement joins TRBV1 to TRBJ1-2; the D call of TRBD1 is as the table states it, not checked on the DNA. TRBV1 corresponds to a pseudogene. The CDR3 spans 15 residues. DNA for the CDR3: TGCACCAGCAGCCAAGATTCTGGACATAACTATGGCTACACCTTC. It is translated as CTSSQDSGHNYGYTF.

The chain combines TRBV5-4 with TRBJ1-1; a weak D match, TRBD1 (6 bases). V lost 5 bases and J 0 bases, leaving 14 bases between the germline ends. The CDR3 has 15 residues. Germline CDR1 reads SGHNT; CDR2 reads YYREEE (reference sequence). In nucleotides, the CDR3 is TGTGCCAGCAGATCACAGGGACTGCTGAACACTGAAGCTTTCTTT. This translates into CASRSQGLLNTEAFF.

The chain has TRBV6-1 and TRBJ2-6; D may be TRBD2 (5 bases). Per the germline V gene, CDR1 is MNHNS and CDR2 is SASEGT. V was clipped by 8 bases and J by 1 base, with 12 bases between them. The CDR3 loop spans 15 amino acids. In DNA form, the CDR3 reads TGTGCCAGCCTGCGGGCCACATCTGGGGCCAACGTCCTGACTTTC. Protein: CASLRATSGANVLTF.

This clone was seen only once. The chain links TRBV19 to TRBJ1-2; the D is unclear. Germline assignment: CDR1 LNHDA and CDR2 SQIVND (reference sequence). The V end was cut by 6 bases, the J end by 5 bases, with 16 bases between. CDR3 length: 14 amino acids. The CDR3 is CASSPPPAGYGYTF. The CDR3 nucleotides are TGTGCCAGTAGCCCGCCCCCCGCGGGGTATGGCTACACCTTC.

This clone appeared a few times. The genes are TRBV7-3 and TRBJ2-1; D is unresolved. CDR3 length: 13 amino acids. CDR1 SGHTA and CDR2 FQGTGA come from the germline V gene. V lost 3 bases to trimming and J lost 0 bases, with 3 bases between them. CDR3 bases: TGTGCCAGCAGCTTTGCCTCCTACAATGAGCAGTTCTTC. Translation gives CASSFASYNEQFF.

The CDR3, as DNA: TGTGCCAGCAGGAGGAGAGGGGGGAACGGCGCCGGGGAGCTGTTTTTT. This translates into CASRRRGGNGAGELFF. The gene calls are TRBV28 and TRBJ2-2, with D tentatively TRBD1 or TRBD2 (6 bases each). The CDR3 spans 16 residues. Trimming shortened V by 6 bases and J by 6 bases, and 20 bases separated the two germline ends. Germline V gene data show CDR1 as MDHEN and CDR2 as SYDVKM.

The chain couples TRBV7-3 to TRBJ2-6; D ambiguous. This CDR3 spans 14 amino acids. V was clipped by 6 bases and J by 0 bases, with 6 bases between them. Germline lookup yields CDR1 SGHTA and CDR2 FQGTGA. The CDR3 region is CASRRDSGANVLTF. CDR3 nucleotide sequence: TGTGCCAGCAGAAGGGACTCTGGGGCCAACGTCCTGACTTTC.

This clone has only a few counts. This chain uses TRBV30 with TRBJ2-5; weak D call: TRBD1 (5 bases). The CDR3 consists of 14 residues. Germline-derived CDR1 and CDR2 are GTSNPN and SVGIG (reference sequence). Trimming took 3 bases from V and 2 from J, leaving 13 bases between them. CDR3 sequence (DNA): TGTGCCTGGAGCCCCCGACAGTTACAAGAGACCCAGTACTTC. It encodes CAWSPRQLQETQYF.

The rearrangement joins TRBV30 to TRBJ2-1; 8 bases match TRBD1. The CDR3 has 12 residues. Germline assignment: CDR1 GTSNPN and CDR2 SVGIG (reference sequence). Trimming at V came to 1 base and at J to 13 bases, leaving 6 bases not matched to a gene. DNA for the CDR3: TGTGCCTGGAGTGAGCAGGGGGCGGATCAGTTCTTC. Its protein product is CAWSEQGADQFF.

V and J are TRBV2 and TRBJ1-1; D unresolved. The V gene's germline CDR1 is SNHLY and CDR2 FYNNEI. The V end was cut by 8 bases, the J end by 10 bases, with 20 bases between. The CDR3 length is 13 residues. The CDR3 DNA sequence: TGTGCCAGCGGGGAGAGTCTCCGGACTCTAGCTTTCTTT. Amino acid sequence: CASGESLRTLAFF.

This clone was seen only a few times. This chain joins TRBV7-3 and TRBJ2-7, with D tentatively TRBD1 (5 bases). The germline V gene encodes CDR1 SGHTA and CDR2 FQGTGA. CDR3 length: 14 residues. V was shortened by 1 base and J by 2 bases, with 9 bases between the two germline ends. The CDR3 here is CASSLKRTTYEQYF. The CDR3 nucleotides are TGTGCCAGCAGCTTAAAACGGACAACCTACGAGCAGTACTTC.

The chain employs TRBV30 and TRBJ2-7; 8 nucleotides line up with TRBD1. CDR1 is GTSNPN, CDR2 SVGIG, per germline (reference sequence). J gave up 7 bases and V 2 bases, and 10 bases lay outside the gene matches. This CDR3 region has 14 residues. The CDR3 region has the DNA TGTGCCTGGAGTAGACAACAGGGGGGACAAGAGCAGTACTTC. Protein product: CAWSRQQGGQEQYF.

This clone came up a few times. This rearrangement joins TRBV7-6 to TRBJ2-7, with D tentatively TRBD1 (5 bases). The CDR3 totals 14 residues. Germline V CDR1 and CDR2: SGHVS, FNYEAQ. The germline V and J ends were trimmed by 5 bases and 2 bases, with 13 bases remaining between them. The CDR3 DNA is TGTGCCAGCAGCCCCCGACGGACAACCTACGAGCAGTACTTC. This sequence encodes CASSPRRTTYEQYF.